One and the same sample provided the 8 T cell receptor beta chains below, sequenced in a study of cytomegalovirus exposure and HLA in healthy donors. The PCR was carried out with 60 Vbeta primers and 13 Jbeta primers. The method was immunoSEQ multiplex PCR; TCRdb's version includes in-frame clones alone and lacks a portion of them. The sample contains 150,000 to 200,000 clones, 60% to 80% of which appear only once. Sequences were obtained from PBMCs. The receptors originated from a man in his 60s in good health and CMV-seronegative.

This rearrangement joins TRBV6-1 to TRBJ1-2; D remains ambiguous. The V end lost 6 bases, the J end lost 5 bases, and 4 bases lay between the germline ends. CDR1 MNHNS and CDR2 SASEGT come from the germline V gene. This CDR3 has 10 amino acids. The CDR3 region is CASSSYGYTF. CDR3 bases: TGTGCCAGCAGCTCTTATGGCTACACCTTC.

The genes are TRBV5-1 and TRBJ1-1; D remains ambiguous. The germline gives CDR1 SGHRS, CDR2 YFSETQ. V shed 0 bases and J shed 3 bases, with 12 bases lying between them. There are 15 residues in the CDR3. CDR3 coding DNA: TGCGCCAGCAGCTTGGACAGCCCTGTCGACACTGAAGCTTTCTTT. This gives the protein CASSLDSPVDTEAFF.

V usage is TRBV6-1 and J usage is TRBJ1-4, with a tentative D call TRBD1 (6 bases). The germline gives CDR1 MNHNS, CDR2 SASEGT. The CDR3 is 14 residues long. The V and J ends lost 2 bases and 8 bases respectively, with 12 bases between them. This CDR3 reads CASSESGGVEKLFF. CDR3 nucleotide sequence: TGTGCCAGCAGTGAATCGGGGGGCGTAGAAAAACTGTTTTTT.

This clone was seen only a few times. The rearrangement uses TRBV10-2 and TRBJ2-2, with D tentatively TRBD2 (6 bases). The length of the CDR3 is 15 residues. The germline V gene encodes CDR1 WSHSY and CDR2 SAAADI. V was cut by 0 bases and J by 6 bases, with 11 bases left in between. CDR3 region: CASSESGGTAGELFF. CDR3 nucleotide sequence: TGCGCCAGCAGTGAGTCTGGGGGGACGGCCGGGGAGCTGTTTTTT.

This sequence joins TRBV7-2 and TRBJ2-7; 11 nucleotides agree with TRBD2. Per the germline V gene, CDR1 is SGHTA and CDR2 is FQGNSA. This CDR3 has 17 residues. V trimming: 5 bases; J trimming: 6 bases; junction bases outside the gene matches: 15. The CDR3 region is CASSPDGASGRWGEQYF. CDR3 nucleotide sequence: TGTGCCAGCAGCCCAGATGGGGCTAGCGGGAGGTGGGGCGAGCAGTACTTC.

The chain recombines TRBV7-9 with TRBJ1-5, with 9 nucleotides matching TRBD1. V was clipped by 6 bases and J by 2 bases; unmatched bases: 11. CDR3 length: 17 residues. Germline V lookup: CDR1 SEHNR, CDR2 FQNEAQ (reference sequence). In DNA, the CDR3 is TGTGCCAGCAGTCTTACAGGGGGCGGAGTGGGCAATCAGCCCCAGCATTTT. Translated, it gives CASSLTGGGVGNQPQHF. The whole variable domain, remainder taken from reference TRBV7-9 and TRBJ1-5, is DTGVSQNPRHKITKRGQNVTFRCDPISEHNRLYWYRQTLGQGPEFLTYFQNEAQLEKSRLLSDRFSAERPKGSFSTLEIQRTEQGDSAMYLCASSLTGGGVGNQPQHFGDGTRLSIL.

The chain joins TRBV4-1 to TRBJ1-2; 7 nucleotides agree with TRBD1. V was clipped by 0 bases and J by 0 bases; unmatched bases: 1. Germline V gene data show CDR1 as MGHRA and CDR2 as YSYEKL. The CDR3 is 15 amino acids. The CDR3: CASSQETGANYGYTF. As DNA, the CDR3 is TGCGCCAGCAGCCAAGAAACAGGGGCTAACTATGGCTACACCTTC.

This clone was picked up a small number of times. This CDR3 is CASSLHSGTVNQPQHF. The CDR3 nucleotides are TGTGCCAGCAGCTTACATTCCGGGACAGTCAATCAGCCCCAGCATTTT. This chain uses TRBV5-8 with TRBJ1-5, with TRBD1 matching over 7 bases. The CDR3 extends over 16 amino acids. Trimming removed 2 bases from V and 3 bases from J; junction bases left unmatched: 8. Per germline, CDR1 SGHTS and CDR2 YDEGEE.